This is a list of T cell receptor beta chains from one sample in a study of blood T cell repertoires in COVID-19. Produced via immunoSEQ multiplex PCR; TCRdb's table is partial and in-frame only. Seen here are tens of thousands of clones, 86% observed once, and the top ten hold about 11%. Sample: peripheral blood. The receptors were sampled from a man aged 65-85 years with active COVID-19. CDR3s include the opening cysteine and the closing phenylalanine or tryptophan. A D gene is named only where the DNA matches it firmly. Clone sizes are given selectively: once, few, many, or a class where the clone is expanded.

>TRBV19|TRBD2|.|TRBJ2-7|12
CASRGPGGEQYF
TGTGCCAGTAGGGGGCCCGGGGGGGAGCAGTACTTC
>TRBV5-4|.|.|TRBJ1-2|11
CASSFSYGYTF
TGTGCCAGCAGCTTCTCCTATGGCTACACCTTC
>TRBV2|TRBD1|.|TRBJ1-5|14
CASSDWTGVQPQHF
TGTGCCAGCAGTGACTGGACAGGGGTTCAGCCCCAGCATTTT
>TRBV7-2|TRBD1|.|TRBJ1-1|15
CASSTLGGAGTEAFF
TGTGCCAGCAGTACGCTAGGGGGCGCCGGCACTGAAGCTTTCTTT
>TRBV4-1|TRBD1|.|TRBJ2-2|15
CASSPGQLHTGELFF
TGCGCCAGCAGCCCGGGACAGCTCCACACCGGGGAGCTGTTTTTT
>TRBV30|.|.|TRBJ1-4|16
CAWSVQKGPGIEKLFF
TGTGCCTGGAGTGTACAGAAGGGCCCAGGGATCGAAAAACTGTTTTTT
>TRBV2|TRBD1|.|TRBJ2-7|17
CASSVAPPGQGSYEQYF
TGTGCCAGCAGTGTCGCTCCTCCTGGACAGGGTTCCTACGAGCAGTACTTC
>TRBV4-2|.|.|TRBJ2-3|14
CASSPAGTLDTQYF
TGTGCCAGCAGCCCAGCCGGGACTCTAGATACGCAGTATTTT
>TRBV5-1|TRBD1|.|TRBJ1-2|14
CASSLAWTGSGYTF
TGCGCCAGCAGCTTGGCCTGGACAGGGAGTGGCTACACCTTC
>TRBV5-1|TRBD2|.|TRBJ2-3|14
CASSAGTTTDTQYF
TGCGCCAGCAGCGCCGGGACTACCACAGATACGCAGTATTTT
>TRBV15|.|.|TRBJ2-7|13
CATSGGILYEQYF
TGTGCCACCAGCGGGGGGATCCTCTACGAGCAGTACTTC
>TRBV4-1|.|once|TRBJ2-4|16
CASSHLNRNDKNIQYF
TGCGCCAGCAGCCATTTAAACAGAAATGACAAAAACATTCAGTACTTC
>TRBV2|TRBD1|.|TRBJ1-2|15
CASSGTGQGSYGYTF
TGTGCCAGCAGTGGAACGGGACAGGGTTCCTATGGCTACACCTTC
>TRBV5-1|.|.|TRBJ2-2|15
CASSLGQTNTGELFF
TGCGCCAGCAGCTTGGGACAGACAAACACCGGGGAGCTGTTTTTT
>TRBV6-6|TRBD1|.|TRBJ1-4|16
CASSSRGGQLGEKLFF
TGTGCCAGCAGTTCTAGAGGGGGACAGCTCGGTGAAAAACTGTTTTTT
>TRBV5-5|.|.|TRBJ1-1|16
CASSLETVESNTEAFF
TGTGCCAGCAGCTTGGAAACGGTCGAATCGAACACTGAAGCTTTCTTT
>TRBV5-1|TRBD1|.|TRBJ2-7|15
CASSLAGQGLYEQYF
TGCGCCAGCAGCTTGGCGGGACAGGGACTCTACGAGCAGTACTTC
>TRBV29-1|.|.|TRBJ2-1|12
CSVELAGNEQFF
TGCAGCGTTGAATTAGCCGGCAATGAGCAGTTCTTC
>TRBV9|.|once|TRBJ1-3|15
CASSVAISSGNTIYF
TGTGCCAGCAGCGTAGCTATAAGCTCTGGAAACACCATATATTTT
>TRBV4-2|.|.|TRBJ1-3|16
CASSPIGGAPGNTIYF
TGTGCCAGCAGCCCAATTGGCGGGGCCCCTGGAAACACCATATATTTT
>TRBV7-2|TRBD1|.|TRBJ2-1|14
CASSGTGGRNEQFF
TGTGCCAGCAGCGGGACAGGGGGCAGGAATGAGCAGTTCTTC
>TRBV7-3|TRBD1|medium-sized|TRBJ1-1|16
CASSPSPGQGMPEAFF
TGTGCCAGCAGCCCATCTCCGGGACAGGGGATGCCTGAAGCTTTCTTT
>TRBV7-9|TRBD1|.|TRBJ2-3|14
CASSVGQGVDTQYF
TGTGCCAGCAGCGTGGGACAGGGGGTGGATACGCAGTATTTT
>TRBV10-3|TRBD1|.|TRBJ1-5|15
CAISEGGQGGQPQHF
TGTGCCATCAGTGAGGGGGGACAGGGTGGCCAGCCCCAGCATTTT
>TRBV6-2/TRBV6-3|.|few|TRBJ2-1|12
CASSYSSVEQFF
TGTGCCAGCAGTTACTCATCAGTTGAGCAGTTCTTC
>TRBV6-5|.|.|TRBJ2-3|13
CASTARAGDTQYF
TGTGCCAGCACCGCGCGAGCCGGAGATACGCAGTATTTT
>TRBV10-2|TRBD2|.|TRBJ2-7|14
CASSVAGGGREQYF
TGCGCCAGCAGTGTGGCGGGGGGCGGGAGGGAGCAGTACTTC
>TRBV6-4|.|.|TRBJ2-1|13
CASSDNPGGEQFF
TGTGCCAGCAGTGACAATCCCGGCGGTGAGCAGTTCTTC
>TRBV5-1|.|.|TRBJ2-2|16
CASSPDWGGATGELFF
TGCGCCAGCAGCCCCGATTGGGGGGGGGCTACCGGGGAGCTGTTTTTT
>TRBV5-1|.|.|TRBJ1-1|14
CASSSSTGNTEAFF
TGCGCCAGCAGCTCGTCTACAGGGAACACTGAAGCTTTCTTT
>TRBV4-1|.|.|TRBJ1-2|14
CASRRSGRGYGYTF
TGCGCCAGCAGACGATCCGGCAGGGGCTATGGCTACACCTTC
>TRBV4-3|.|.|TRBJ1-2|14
CASSQDPLNYGYTF
TGCGCCAGCAGCCAAGATCCACTTAACTATGGCTACACCTTC
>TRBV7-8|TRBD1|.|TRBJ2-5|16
CASSLQPGQGKETQYF
TGTGCCAGCAGCTTACAGCCTGGACAGGGAAAAGAGACCCAGTACTTC
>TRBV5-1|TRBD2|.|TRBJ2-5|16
CASSLGLATHQETQYF
TGCGCCAGCAGCTTGGGACTAGCGACCCACCAAGAGACCCAGTACTTC
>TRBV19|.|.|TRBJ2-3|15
CASSISGGMADTQYF
TGTGCCAGTAGTATATCGGGGGGCATGGCAGATACGCAGTATTTT
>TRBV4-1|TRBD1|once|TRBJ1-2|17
CASSQQKSRDRGYGYTF
TGCGCCAGCAGCCAGCAAAAATCCCGGGACAGGGGTTATGGCTACACCTTC
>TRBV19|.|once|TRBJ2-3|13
CASSSRQADTQYF
TGTGCCAGTAGTTCAAGACAGGCAGATACGCAGTATTTT